This T cell receptor beta chain was observed in a study of T cells after yellow fever vaccination. Study-wide findings and caveats: FACS-sorted repertoires could contain abundant clonotypes contaminating from the bulk population.

V dropped 4 bases and J dropped 4 bases, with 10 bases sitting between them. Germline CDR1 SQVTM, CDR2 ANQGSEA. The length of the CDR3 is 12 residues. In its sample, this clonotype was seen a few times. The target antigen is unknown. Making TCR cDNA involved 5'RACE template switching, which added UMIs and a universal primer site. TCRdb analysed the 5' RACE reads with MiXCR anew, one entry per CDR3 protein. The table lists 170,000 or so distinct CDR3 sequences, around 9% of them singletons. The chain has TRBV29-1 and TRBJ1-1, with TRBD1 as a possible D gene (6 bases). The sequence was collected from a man between 18 and 35 years old who received the YFV17D yellow fever vaccine. Here the sequenced sample was CD8+ T cells sorted from PBMCs, taken 45 days after the yellow fever booster vaccination. CDR3: CSVGQEGTEAFF. The CDR3 DNA sequence: TGCAGCGTTGGACAGGAAGGCACTGAAGCTTTCTTT.